What follows are 32 T cell receptor beta chains derived from one specimen sequenced in a study of human T cells and chemical hapten exposure. Researchers extracted total RNA from unfractionated whole blood. TCRdb re-called the 5' RACE reads with MiXCR, one entry per CDR3 protein. The repertoire consists of some 150,000 distinct CDR3 sequences, with roughly 4.1% occurring once and the leading ten covering about 1.3%. The source is a female donor in good health.

This clonotype was recorded at least ten times. The V gene is TRBV11-1, the J gene TRBJ2-1, with 8 bases aligning to TRBD2. In germline, CDR1 is SGHAT, CDR2 FQDESV (reference sequence). CDR3 length: 15 amino acids. V was clipped by 5 bases and J by 7 bases; unmatched bases: 10. DNA of the CDR3: TGTGCCAGCAGCCAGCGGAGCGGGGGTTCTAATGAGCAGTTCTTC. This encodes CASSQRSGGSNEQFF. Supplemented by reference TRBV11-1 and TRBJ2-1, the full variable domain reads EAEVAQSPRYKITEKSQAVAFWCDPISGHATLYWYRQILGQGPELLVQFQDESVVDDSQLPKDRFSAERLKGVDSTLKIQPAELGDSAMYLCASSQRSGGSNEQFFGPGTRLTVL.

The chain recombines TRBV6-5 with TRBJ1-5; weak D call: TRBD1 (6 bases). Germline V gives CDR1 MNHEY, CDR2 SVGAGI. This CDR3 has 14 amino acids. Deletions cut 5 bases from V and 6 bases from J, with 14 bases between. This CDR3 is CASSRGIGGQPQHF. Written as DNA, the CDR3 is TGTGCCAGCAGTAGGGGGATTGGGGGTCAGCCCCAGCATTTT.

The chain is built from TRBV28 and TRBJ1-1, with D maybe TRBD1 (5 bases). Trimming shortened V by 8 bases and J by 7 bases, and 14 bases separated the two germline ends. Germline V gene lookup returns CDR1 MDHEN and CDR2 SYDVKM. CDR3 length equals 12 residues. The CDR3 spells CASPGPLGEAFF. DNA for the CDR3: TGTGCCAGCCCGGGACCTTTGGGTGAAGCTTTCTTT.

The rearrangement uses TRBV7-2 and TRBJ1-1, with 9 positions matching TRBD1. J was trimmed by 5 bases and V by 5 bases; bases with no gene match: 9. Germline V gives CDR1 SGHTA, CDR2 FQGNSA. This CDR3 spans 15 amino acids. The CDR3 protein is CASSVVGTGLTEAFF. The CDR3 DNA reads as TGTGCCAGCAGCGTGGTCGGGACAGGGCTGACTGAAGCTTTCTTT.

There are many counts of this clonotype. This chain joins TRBV6-1 and TRBJ1-2; 10 nucleotides line up with TRBD1. There are 16 residues in the CDR3. V trimming: 6 bases; J trimming: 2 bases; junction bases outside the gene matches: 9. CDR1 and CDR2 (germline): MNHNS, SASEGT. The CDR3, as DNA: TGTGCCAGCAGCAAACAAGGGACAGGGGCGAACTATGGCTACACCTTC. This gives the protein CASSKQGTGANYGYTF.

This clonotype was seen at least ten times. The V and J genes are TRBV25-1 and TRBJ2-7; no clear D gene. Germline CDR1 reads MGHDK; CDR2 reads SYGVNS. This CDR3 has 11 residues. The germline V and J ends were trimmed by 6 bases and 4 bases, with 7 bases remaining between them. The CDR3 here is CASSLAYEQYF. The DNA for the CDR3 is TGTGCCAGCAGCCTCGCATACGAGCAGTACTTC.

At least ten counts were recorded for this clonotype. The V call is TRBV28, the J call TRBJ2-7; D is unclear. The CDR3 extends over 14 amino acids. Germline CDR1 reads MDHEN; CDR2 reads SYDVKM. The V and J ends lost 3 bases and 0 bases respectively, with 9 bases between them. DNA of the CDR3: TGTGCCAGCAGTTTCAAACCCGACTCCTACGAGCAGTACTTC. Its translation: CASSFKPDSYEQYF.

This clonotype was seen at least ten times. V usage is TRBV4-1 and J usage is TRBJ2-1; TRBD2 might be the D (6 bases). CDR3 length: 15 amino acids. V lost 1 base to trimming and J lost 5 bases, with 12 bases between them. Looked up from germline, CDR1 is MGHRA and CDR2 is YSYEKL. The chain's CDR3 is CASSQVVGLNNEQFF. For the CDR3, the DNA is TGCGCCAGCAGCCAAGTGGTGGGACTCAACAATGAGCAGTTCTTC.

This clonotype was seen only a few times. The rearrangement joins TRBV2 to TRBJ2-7, with a tentative D call TRBD1 (5 bases). The germline V gene has CDR1 SNHLY and CDR2 FYNNEI. This CDR3 contains 13 residues. Trimming removed 7 bases from V and 4 bases from J, with 14 bases in between. The CDR3 is CASTKWAGYEQYF. The CDR3 coding sequence is TGTGCCAGCACCAAGTGGGCAGGGTACGAGCAGTACTTC. Full variable domain (missing parts from reference TRBV2 and TRBJ2-7): EPEVTQTPSHQVTQMGQEVILRCVPISNHLYFYWYRQILGQKVEFLVSFYNNEISEKSEIFDDQFSVERPDGSNFTLKIRSTKLEDSAMYFCASTKWAGYEQYFGPGTRLTVT.

The table lists this clonotype with a few counts. This sequence may be a read error, since a much larger clone differs from it by one base. This CDR3 reads CASSWSEREPQNF. The CDR3 DNA reads as TGTGCCAGCAGCTGGTCTGAGCGGGAGCCCCAGAATTTT. V and J are TRBV11-2 and TRBJ1-5; D call uncertain. The CDR3 contains 13 residues. Germline loops: CDR1 SGHAT, CDR2 FQNNGV.

This clonotype has at least ten counts. The genes are TRBV5-4 and TRBJ2-1; possible D gene TRBD2, 6 bases. V was pared by 1 base and J by 4 bases, with 15 bases between. The CDR3 covers 16 residues. Germline CDR1 reads SGHNT; CDR2 reads YYREEE (reference sequence). CDR3 DNA: TGTGCCAGCAGCTTGCTCCTGGGCGGGGCATACAATGAGCAGTTCTTC. Translation gives CASSLLLGGAYNEQFF.

Ten or more counts support this clonotype. The gene calls are TRBV7-2 and TRBJ2-1; tentatively, D is TRBD2 (5 bases). The CDR3 consists of 16 residues. The V end was cut by 5 bases, the J end by 0 bases, with 14 bases between. CDR1 and CDR2 from the germline V gene are SGHTA and FQGNSA. CDR3 residues: CASSASGLHSYNEQFF. The CDR3 bases are TGTGCCAGCAGCGCGAGCGGATTACACTCCTACAATGAGCAGTTCTTC.

The genes are TRBV18 and TRBJ1-2; no clear D gene. The V end lost 2 bases, the J end lost 5 bases, and 12 bases lay between the germline ends. Germline values: CDR1 KGHSH, CDR2 LQKENI. This CDR3 spans 14 amino acids. The CDR3 DNA reads TGTGCCAGCTCACCAGCCCGGGGAGAATATGGCTACACCTTC. It translates to CASSPARGEYGYTF. Looking up the rest from reference TRBV18 and TRBJ1-2 gives the full variable domain: NAGVMQNPRHLVRRRGQEARLRCSPMKGHSHVYWYRQLPEEGLKFMVYLQKENIIDESGMPKERFSAEFPKEGPSILRIQQVVRGDSAAYFCASSPARGEYGYTFGSGTRLTVV.

There are a few counts of this clonotype. The rearrangement links TRBV18 to TRBJ1-5, with no clear D. Germline V gene sequence: CDR1 KGHSH, CDR2 LQKENI. This CDR3 contains 12 residues. V was pared by 2 bases and J by 4 bases, with 3 bases between. In DNA, the CDR3 is TGTGCCAGCTCACCAGGGAATCAGCCCCAGCATTTT. Translation gives CASSPGNQPQHF. The full variable domain, in which reference TRBV18 and TRBJ1-5 provide the parts outside the CDR3, is NAGVMQNPRHLVRRRGQEARLRCSPMKGHSHVYWYRQLPEEGLKFMVYLQKENIIDESGMPKERFSAEFPKEGPSILRIQQVVRGDSAAYFCASSPGNQPQHFGDGTRLSIL.

This clonotype was picked up many times. The chain carries TRBV29-1 and TRBJ2-1; D tentatively fits TRBD1 or TRBD2 (6 bases each). Germline CDR1 is SQVTM and CDR2 is ANQGSEA. Trimming cost V 3 bases and J 0 bases, with 24 bases left between them. This CDR3 has 19 residues. CDR3 loop: CSVDGQGRLPVNSYNEQFF. In DNA form, the CDR3 reads TGCAGCGTTGATGGTCAGGGGAGGCTACCTGTAAACTCCTACAATGAGCAGTTCTTC.

This clonotype has a count of ten or more. V gene TRBV3-1 combines with J gene TRBJ1-6; D ambiguous. The CDR3 length is 14 residues. CDR1 LGHDT and CDR2 YNNKEL come from the germline V gene (reference sequence). The germline V and J ends were trimmed by 1 base and 3 bases, with 4 bases remaining between them. DNA of the CDR3: TGTGCCAGCAGCCAAGCTGGCTATAATTCACCCCTCCACTTT. Protein product: CASSQAGYNSPLHF.

This clonotype was counted ten times or more. The chain has TRBV2 and TRBJ1-1; D may be TRBD1 (5 bases). CDR1 is SNHLY, CDR2 FYNNEI, per germline. V dropped 5 bases and J dropped 1 base, with 20 bases sitting between them. This CDR3 spans 17 amino acids. Here the CDR3 DNA reads TGTGCCAGCAGTCCTTGGAGGGGAACACGAGAGAACACTGAAGCTTTCTTT. As protein: CASSPWRGTRENTEAFF. The entire variable domain, with the rest obtained from reference TRBV2 and TRBJ1-1, is as follows: EPEVTQTPSHQVTQMGQEVILRCVPISNHLYFYWYRQILGQKVEFLVSFYNNEISEKSEIFDDQFSVERPDGSNFTLKIRSTKLEDSAMYFCASSPWRGTRENTEAFFGQGTRLTVV.

This clonotype was observed many times. CDR3 in DNA: TGTGCCAGCAGTTTATACCATGAGCAGTTCTTC. It encodes CASSLYHEQFF. The chain carries TRBV28 and TRBJ2-1; no clear D gene. CDR3 length equals 11 residues. Germline V gene lookup returns CDR1 MDHEN and CDR2 SYDVKM. V shed 1 base and J shed 8 bases, with 3 bases lying between them. The full variable domain, in which reference TRBV28 and TRBJ2-1 provide the parts outside the CDR3, is DVKVTQSSRYLVKRTGEKVFLECVQDMDHENMFWYRQDPGLGLRLIYFSYDVKMKEKGDIPEGYSVSREKKERFSLILESASTNQTSMYLCASSLYHEQFFGPGTRLTVL.

This clonotype was observed many times. The V call is TRBV3-1, the J call TRBJ2-5, with TRBD1 identical over 8 bases. Germline trimming cut 4 bases from V and 4 bases from J; bases unmatched to any gene: 5. CDR1 is LGHDT, CDR2 YNNKEL, per germline (reference sequence). CDR3 length equals 14 residues. The CDR3 nucleotides are TGTGCCAGCAGCCCTAGACAGGGGCCAGAGACCCAGTACTTC. Its protein product is CASSPRQGPETQYF.

This sequence joins TRBV5-5 and TRBJ2-3; a weak D match, TRBD1 (6 bases). V lost 3 bases, J lost 1 base, and 12 bases lay in between. This CDR3 is 15 amino acids long. Germline CDR1 SGHKS, CDR2 YYEKEE (reference sequence). For the CDR3, the DNA is TGTGCCAGCAGCTCGGGGACATACTGCACAGATACGCAGTATTTT. This encodes CASSSGTYCTDTQYF.

The chain joins TRBV29-1 to TRBJ1-1; D uncertain. Looked up from germline, CDR1 is SQVTM and CDR2 is ANQGSEA. Trimming took off 4 bases at V and 1 base at J, with 7 bases between the two ends. This CDR3 contains 12 residues. In DNA form, the CDR3 reads TGCAGCGTTGTGGAATCGAACACTGAAGCTTTCTTT. Translation gives CSVVESNTEAFF.

In this sample, this clonotype turned up a few times. J is TRBJ1-2 and V is TRBV21-1; TRBD1 was called by the table and not checked on the DNA. TRBV21-1 is deemed a pseudogene. The CDR3 is made up of 13 amino acids. The CDR3 DNA follows: TGTGCCAGCCTACAGGGCCCTAACTATGGCTACACCTTC. It is translated as CASLQGPNYGYTF.

At least ten counts were recorded for this clonotype. V and J are TRBV20-1 and TRBJ2-5; TRBD2 matches at 12 bases. The germline V gene encodes CDR1 DFQATT and CDR2 SNEGSKA (reference sequence). The junction had 7 bases not matched to a gene; V was cut back by 3 bases and J by 5 bases. The CDR3 covers 15 residues. The CDR3 sequence is CSASGLAGGLETQYF. For the CDR3, the DNA is TGCAGTGCTAGTGGGCTAGCGGGGGGGCTGGAGACCCAGTACTTC.

This clonotype came up many times. The rearrangement joins TRBV24-1 to TRBJ2-3; TRBD1 matches 10 bases. The CDR3 runs 14 residues. Germline V gene lookup returns CDR1 KGHDR and CDR2 SFDVKD. V dropped 9 bases and J dropped 0; count of bases not matched to a gene: 2. The CDR3 region is CATGTGESTDTQYF. In DNA form, the CDR3 reads TGTGCCACCGGGACAGGGGAAAGCACAGATACGCAGTATTTT.

This clonotype appeared many times. For the CDR3, the DNA is TGTGCCAGCAGCCCGCCGGACAGGGGCAATGAGCAGTTCTTC. It translates to CASSPPDRGNEQFF. The chain recombines TRBV3-1 with TRBJ2-1; TRBD1 aligns across 9 bases. The CDR3 is made up of 14 amino acids. The J segment lost 6 bases and the V segment lost 4 bases, leaving 4 bases of the junction unmatched. The V gene's germline CDR1 is LGHDT and CDR2 YNNKEL (reference sequence).

As concerns this clonotype: Just one base apart from a much larger clone, this may be a read error. The V gene is TRBV27, the J gene TRBJ2-7; D gene ambiguous. Germline assignment: CDR1 MNHEY and CDR2 SMNVEV (reference sequence). The CDR3 runs 17 residues. V lost 2 bases and J lost 0, with 17 bases in between. The CDR3 region has the DNA TGTGCCAGCAGTTTACTCACCCCGGACCGTCACTCCTACGAGCAGTACTTC. Translated, it gives CASSLLTPDRHSYEQYF.

This chain links TRBV6-6 with TRBJ1-1; 10 positions agree with TRBD1. The V gene's germline CDR1 is MNHNY and CDR2 SVGAGI (reference sequence). CDR3 length: 14 amino acids. V lost 5 bases and J lost 4; bases outside the gene matches: 4. CDR3 region: CASSTGQGITEAFF. CDR3 DNA: TGTGCCAGCAGTACGGGACAGGGGATCACTGAAGCTTTCTTT.

The V and J genes are TRBV21-1 and TRBJ2-6; the D segment call TRBD1 is taken from the table without a DNA check. TRBV21-1 represents a pseudogene. CDR3 size: 15 residues. CDR3 sequence reads: CASSKVRAGANVLTF. The CDR3 bases are TGTGCCAGCAGCAAAGTCAGGGCTGGGGCCAACGTCCTGACTTTC.

This clonotype was seen many times. DNA for the CDR3: TGTGCCAGCCGGGGGGGAGATACGCAGTATTTT. The encoded protein is CASRGGDTQYF. This chain uses TRBV5-8 with TRBJ2-3, with 8 bases that match TRBD2. J gave up 5 bases and V 7 bases, and 0 bases lay outside the gene matches. CDR3 length: 11 residues. The germline gives CDR1 SGHTS, CDR2 YDEGEE.

The V and J genes are TRBV5-4 and TRBJ2-3; no clear D. This CDR3 is built from 14 residues. The V end was cut by 1 base, the J end by 4 bases, with 10 bases between. Germline V CDR1 and CDR2: SGHNT, YYREEE (reference sequence). CDR3 nucleotide sequence: TGTGCCAGCAGCTTGTCTAATCATCCAGATACGCAGTATTTT. Its translation: CASSLSNHPDTQYF.

This chain joins TRBV7-9 and TRBJ1-2; D unclear. Trimming took 6 bases from V and 8 from J, leaving 16 bases between them. The CDR3 is 13 amino acids. Germline assignment: CDR1 SEHNR and CDR2 FQNEAQ (reference sequence). The CDR3 region is CASSLGRELGYTF. CDR3 DNA sequence: TGTGCCAGCAGTTTGGGCAGAGAACTCGGCTACACCTTC.

The rearrangement uses TRBV6-2 or TRBV6-3 and TRBJ2-7, with D uncertain. The CDR3 length is 13 residues. CDR1 is MNHEY, CDR2 SVGEGT, per germline. V shed 6 bases and J shed 7 bases, with 16 bases lying between them. DNA for the CDR3: TGTGCCAGCAGACGTGGCAGGCCCGATGAGCAGTACTTC. This codes for CASRRGRPDEQYF.